The sequence of this TCR beta chain was determined in a study of CD8 T cells in Susac syndrome. The CDR3 is 15 amino acids. Germline loops: CDR1 SQVTM, CDR2 ANQGSEA. V was pared by 3 bases and J by 4 bases, with 7 bases of the junction left unmatched. When the RNA was reverse transcribed, random hexamers were used with an input of roughly 0.5 to 1 ug. TCR beta CDR3 was amplified by immunoSEQ covering 54 Vbeta and 13 Jbeta. TCRdb analysed the immunoSEQ multiplex PCR reads with MiXCR anew, one entry per CDR3 protein. The sample records hundreds of thousands of distinct CDR3 sequences, approximately 94% being singletons. Sequencing of TCR beta drew on CD8+ and CD4+ T cells from blood. Negative isolation was applied to CD8+ and CD4+ T cells, and FACS enrichment was applied to TEMRA cells.

V gene TRBV29-1 combines with J gene TRBJ2-3, with 10 bases matching TRBD1. The sequence was collected from a human donor with Susac syndrome. The specimen was CD4+ T cells from PBMCs. CDR3 sequence (DNA): TGCAGCGTTGAGTTCGGGGACAGGGGCTCAGATACGCAGTATTTT. Its translation: CSVEFGDRGSDTQYF.